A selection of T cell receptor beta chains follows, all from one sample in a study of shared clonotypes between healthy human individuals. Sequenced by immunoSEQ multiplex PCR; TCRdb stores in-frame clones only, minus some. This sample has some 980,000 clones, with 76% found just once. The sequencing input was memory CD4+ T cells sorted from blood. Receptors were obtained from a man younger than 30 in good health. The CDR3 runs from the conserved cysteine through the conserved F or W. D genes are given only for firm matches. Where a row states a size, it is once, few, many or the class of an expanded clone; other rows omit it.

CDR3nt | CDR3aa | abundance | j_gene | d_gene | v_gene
TGCGCCAGCAGTGGAGGAGGCTCGAACACCGGGGAGCTGTTTTTT | CASSGGGSNTGELFF | - | TRBJ2-2 | - | TRBV10-1
TGCGCCAGCAGTGTTACCGGGACAGGGCGAGAGACCCAGTACTTC | CASSVTGTGRETQYF | - | TRBJ2-5 | TRBD1 | TRBV10-2
TGCGCCAGCAGCCAAGATTCCCGTTCTAACTATGGCTACACCTTC | CASSQDSRSNYGYTF | - | TRBJ1-2 | - | TRBV4-3
TGCAGCGTTGGGTTCCAGGAGACGCTAGCCAAAAACATTCAGTACTTC | CSVGFQETLAKNIQYF | - | TRBJ2-4 | - | TRBV29-1
TGTGCCTGGAGTGTACGGGCGGGCAATGAGCAGTTCTTC | CAWSVRAGNEQFF | once | TRBJ2-1 | - | TRBV30
TGTGCCAGCGGGACAGGGTACAATGAGCAGTTCTTC | CASGTGYNEQFF | many | TRBJ2-1 | TRBD1 | TRBV13
TGTGCCAGCAGCGCCAGGGGTGGCGAGCAGTACTTC | CASSARGGEQYF | - | TRBJ2-7 | - | TRBV27
TGTGCCAGCAGCTTGGAGGACAGGGCGGGGGCCAACGTCCTGACTTTC | CASSLEDRAGANVLTF | - | TRBJ2-6 | TRBD1 | TRBV5-6
TGTGCCAGCAGCTTAGTTTGGCAGGACAGGGGGAACACCGGGGAGCTGTTTTTT | CASSLVWQDRGNTGELFF | - | TRBJ2-2 | TRBD1 | TRBV7-9
TGCGCCAGCAGCTTGGTGCCAGGCCACACAGATACGCAGTATTTT | CASSLVPGHTDTQYF | - | TRBJ2-3 | - | TRBV5-1
TGTGCCAGCAGTTTAGCCCAAGGGTCCGGGGAGCTGTTTTTT | CASSLAQGSGELFF | - | TRBJ2-2 | - | TRBV28
TGTGCCAGCAGTTTATTTAGGACCGGGGGGAGGGAGCAGTACTTC | CASSLFRTGGREQYF | - | TRBJ2-7 | TRBD2 | TRBV27
TGTGCCAGCAGCCAGCGCGATACGCAGTATTTT | CASSQRDTQYF | - | TRBJ2-3 | - | TRBV5-6
TGTGCCAGCAGCCAAGGGGGAGCCTTTAATTCACCCCTCCACTTT | CASSQGGAFNSPLHF | - | TRBJ1-6 | - | TRBV14
TGTGCCAGCTCACCAATGACAGGGAGGGCTATGGATGGCTACACCTTC | CASSPMTGRAMDGYTF | - | TRBJ1-2 | TRBD1 | TRBV18
TGTGCTAGCAGCGCAGGTGGCATTACAGATACGCAGTATTTT | CASSAGGITDTQYF | - | TRBJ2-3 | - | TRBV7-7
TGTGCCAGCAGTGTAGCGGGGGGGACCACCGGGGAGCTGTTTTTT | CASSVAGGTTGELFF | - | TRBJ2-2 | TRBD2 | TRBV27
TGCGCCAGCAGCTTGTCAGGGTCTAGCACAGATACGCAGTATTTT | CASSLSGSSTDTQYF | - | TRBJ2-3 | - | TRBV5-1
TGTGCCAGCAGTTTACGAACAGGGGGAGGGAAAGAGACCCAGTACTTC | CASSLRTGGGKETQYF | - | TRBJ2-5 | - | TRBV28
TGCAGCGTTGCTGAGAGGTCTGAAGCTTTCTTT | CSVAERSEAFF | - | TRBJ1-1 | - | TRBV29-1
TGTGCCAGCAGCGGGGGGCCGTGGGAGACCCAGTACTTC | CASSGGPWETQYF | - | TRBJ2-5 | - | TRBV9
TGTGCCTGGAGCTTCAGGGGGGGGAAGCCAGATACGCAGTATTTT | CAWSFRGGKPDTQYF | - | TRBJ2-3 | - | TRBV30
TGTGCCAGCAGCTTTTCTAGCGGGGGACGCTACAATGAGCAGTTCTTC | CASSFSSGGRYNEQFF | - | TRBJ2-1 | TRBD2 | TRBV5-4
TGTGCCAGCAGCTTACATAGCGGGAGAGGAGATACGCAGTATTTT | CASSLHSGRGDTQYF | - | TRBJ2-3 | TRBD2 | TRBV11-2
TGCGCCACCTCGAACACCGGGGAGCTGTTTTTT | CATSNTGELFF | - | TRBJ2-2 | - | TRBV10-2
TGTGCTAGTGGTTTGGTATTCGGAGGAAACACCATATATTTT | CASGLVFGGNTIYF | - | TRBJ1-3 | - | TRBV12-5
TGTGCCAGCAGCGTAGCAGGACAGGGGTTCGCTGGCTACACCTTC | CASSVAGQGFAGYTF | few | TRBJ1-2 | TRBD1 | TRBV9
TGCAGTGCTTCACCCCTCCACTTT | CSASPLHF | few | TRBJ1-6 | - | TRBV20-1
TGCGCCAGCAGTGAGTCGACATGGGCAGGGGATACGCAGTATTTT | CASSESTWAGDTQYF | - | TRBJ2-3 | - | TRBV10-2
TGTGCCAGCAGCTGGCTCGGGGAGGGTAATTCACCCCTCCACTTT | CASSWLGEGNSPLHF | many | TRBJ1-6 | - | TRBV7-9
TGCGCCAGCAGCCCTAGCGGCTTATTTGAAAAACTGTTTTTT | CASSPSGLFEKLFF | once | TRBJ1-4 | - | TRBV5-1
TGTGCCAGCAGTGATATGGGACAGATTAATGAAAAACTGTTTTTT | CASSDMGQINEKLFF | few | TRBJ1-4 | TRBD1 | TRBV2